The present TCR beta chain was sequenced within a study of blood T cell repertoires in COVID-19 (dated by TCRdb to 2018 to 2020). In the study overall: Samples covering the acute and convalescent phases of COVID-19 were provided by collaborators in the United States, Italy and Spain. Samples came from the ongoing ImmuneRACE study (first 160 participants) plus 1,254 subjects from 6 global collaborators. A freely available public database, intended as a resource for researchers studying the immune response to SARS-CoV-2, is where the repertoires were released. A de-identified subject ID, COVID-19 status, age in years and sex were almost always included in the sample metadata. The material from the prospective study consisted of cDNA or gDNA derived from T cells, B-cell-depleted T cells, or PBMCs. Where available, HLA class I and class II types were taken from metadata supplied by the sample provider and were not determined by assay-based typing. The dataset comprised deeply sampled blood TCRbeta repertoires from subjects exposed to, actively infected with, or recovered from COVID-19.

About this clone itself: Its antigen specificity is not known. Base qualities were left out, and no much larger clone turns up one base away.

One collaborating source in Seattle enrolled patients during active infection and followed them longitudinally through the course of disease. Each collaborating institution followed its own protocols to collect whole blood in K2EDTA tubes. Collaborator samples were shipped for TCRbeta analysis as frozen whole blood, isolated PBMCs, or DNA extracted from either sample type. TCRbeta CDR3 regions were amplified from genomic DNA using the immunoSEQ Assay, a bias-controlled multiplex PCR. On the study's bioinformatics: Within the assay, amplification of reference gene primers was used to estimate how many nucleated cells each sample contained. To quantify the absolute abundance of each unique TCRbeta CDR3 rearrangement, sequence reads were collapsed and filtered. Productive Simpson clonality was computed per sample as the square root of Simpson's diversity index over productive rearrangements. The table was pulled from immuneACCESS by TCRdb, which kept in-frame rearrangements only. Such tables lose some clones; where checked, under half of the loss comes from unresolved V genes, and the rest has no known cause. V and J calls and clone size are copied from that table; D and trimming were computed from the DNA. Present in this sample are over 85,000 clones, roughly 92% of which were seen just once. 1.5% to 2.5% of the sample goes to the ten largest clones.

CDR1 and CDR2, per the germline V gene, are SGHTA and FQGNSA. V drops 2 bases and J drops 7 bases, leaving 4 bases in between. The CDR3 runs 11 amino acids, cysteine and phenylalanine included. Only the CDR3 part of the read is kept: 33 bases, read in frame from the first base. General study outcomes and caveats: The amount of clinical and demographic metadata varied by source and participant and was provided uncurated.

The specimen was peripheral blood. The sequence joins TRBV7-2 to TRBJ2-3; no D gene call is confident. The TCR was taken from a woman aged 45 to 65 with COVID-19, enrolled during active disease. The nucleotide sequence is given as TGTGCCAGCAGCTTACCAAATACGCAGTATTTT. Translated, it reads CASSLPNTQYF.